The 10 T cell receptor beta chains listed next were all sequenced from one sample in a study of T cells in Graves' hyperthyroidism and ophthalmopathy. RNA transcripts gave rise to amplified TCR beta CDR3 regions. TCR CDR3 regions were first amplified by RT-PCR with HTBI primers. TCRdb processed the multiplex PCR reads anew with MiXCR; each CDR3 protein has one entry. The table shows roughly 580,000 distinct CDR3 sequences, with about 15% occurring only once. Sequenced material: blood. The receptor set was obtained from a woman aged 25 to 39 with Graves' hyperthyroidism that later progressed to Graves' ophthalmopathy.

This clonotype was detected ten times or more. V usage is TRBV9 and J usage is TRBJ2-1; 8 bases match TRBD1. CDR3 size: 20 residues. V was pared by 3 bases and J by 6 bases, with 23 bases of the junction left unmatched. The germline CDR1 and CDR2 sequences are SGDLS and YYNGEE. The CDR3 DNA is TGTGCCAGCAGCGACAATATTGGGGGACAGGATCGTGAATGGGGCAATGAGCAGTTCTTC. Residues: CASSDNIGGQDREWGNEQFF.

This clonotype has at least ten counts. The rearrangement links TRBV7-2 to TRBJ1-2, with D hard to call. The germline V and J ends were trimmed by 1 base and 5 bases, with 5 bases remaining between them. Germline V gene sequence: CDR1 SGHTA, CDR2 FQGNSA. The CDR3 totals 12 residues. Here the CDR3 reads CASSLGSYGYTF. The CDR3 bases are TGTGCCAGCAGCTTAGGGAGTTATGGCTACACCTTC.

The V and J genes are TRBV4-2 and TRBJ2-2; D remains ambiguous. The CDR3 runs 15 residues. From germline, CDR1 is LGHNA and CDR2 YNFKEQ. V was trimmed by 4 bases and J by 0 bases, leaving 9 bases between them. CDR3 amino acids: CASSPSSANTGELFF. Written as DNA, the CDR3 is TGTGCCAGCAGCCCGTCGAGCGCGAACACCGGGGAGCTGTTTTTT.

This clonotype was recorded at least ten times. The V and J genes are TRBV30 and TRBJ2-1, with 8 positions matching TRBD2. V lost 1 base and J lost 9; bases outside the gene matches: 5. Per the germline V gene, CDR1 is GTSNPN and CDR2 is SVGIG (reference sequence). The CDR3 has 13 amino acids. The CDR3 bases are TGTGCCTGGAGTGCCGGGACTAGTCGTGAGCAGTTCTTC. Protein sequence: CAWSAGTSREQFF. Combining the CDR3 with reference TRBV30 and TRBJ2-1 gives the whole variable domain SQTIHQWPATLVQPVGSPLSLECTVEGTSNPNLYWYRQAAGRGLQLLFYSVGIGQISSEVPQNLSASRPQDRQFILSSKKLLLSDSGFYLCAWSAGTSREQFFGPGTRLTVL.

Ten or more counts support this clonotype. The V and J genes are TRBV19 and TRBJ1-5; no clear D gene. This CDR3 has 12 amino acids. V was pared by 5 bases and J by 6 bases, with 8 bases between. Germline CDR1 LNHDA, CDR2 SQIVND (reference sequence). The CDR3 DNA reads TGTGCCAGTAGTCGGTGGGGTCAGCCCCAGCATTTT. Residues: CASSRWGQPQHF.

On this clonotype itself: As the CDR3 is not closed by the conserved phenylalanine or tryptophan, this likely results from a read error. The chain carries TRBV9 and TRBJ1-2; D is unclear. The V end was cut by 0 bases, the J end by 3 bases, with 6 bases between. This CDR3 has 13 residues. Germline values: CDR1 SGDLS, CDR2 YYNGEE. The CDR3 DNA is TGTGCCAGCAGCGTAGTTGGGGACTATGGCTACACCTCC. Its translation is CASSVVGDYGYTS.

This clonotype was recorded a few times. The chain is built from TRBV4-1 and TRBJ2-3; the D gene is possibly TRBD2 (6 bases). Between the trimmed V and J ends, which lost 2 bases and 2 bases, there was a span of 20 bases. CDR3 length equals 18 residues. CDR1 MGHRA and CDR2 YSYEKL come from the germline V gene. CDR3 in DNA: TGCGCCAGCAGCCAACTTCCGTCGGCGGGGAGCATCACAGATACGCAGTATTTT. This codes for CASSQLPSAGSITDTQYF.

This clonotype was detected ten times or more. The chain links TRBV7-9 to TRBJ1-5; the D is unclear. The CDR3 spans 16 residues. V dropped 5 bases and J dropped 6 bases, with 20 bases sitting between them. CDR1 SEHNR and CDR2 FQNEAQ come from the germline V gene (reference sequence). This chain's CDR3 is CASSITSGSLRQPQHF. In DNA form, the CDR3 reads TGTGCCAGCAGCATAACGTCGGGTTCTCTTCGTCAGCCCCAGCATTTT.

This clonotype was counted at least ten times. The chain employs TRBV4-1 and TRBJ2-1; D is possibly TRBD2 (5 bases). Germline CDR1 reads MGHRA; CDR2 reads YSYEKL. V was clipped by 4 bases and J by 5 bases, with 24 bases between them. This CDR3 spans 18 amino acids. The CDR3 DNA reads as TGCGCCAGCAGCCGGGAGAGGGCAGGTCATAGGTCCGACAATGAGCAGTTCTTC. Its protein product is CASSRERAGHRSDNEQFF.

Comment on this clonotype: A read error may explain this, as a much larger clone is one base away. This chain joins TRBV6-1 and TRBJ2-1; perhaps TRBD1 as D (5 bases). CDR3 length: 13 residues. The germline V gene has CDR1 MNHNS and CDR2 SASEGT. The CDR3: CASSRQPENDQFF. The CDR3 DNA reads TGTGCCAGCAGCAGACAGCCTGAAAATGATCAGTTCTTC.